This TCR beta chain comes out of a study of CD8 T cells in Susac syndrome. Negative isolation was used for CD8+ and CD4+ T cells, and FACS enrichment was applied to TEMRA cells. This clonotype has more than one count but fewer than ten. Reverse transcription of about 0.5 to 1 ug RNA used random hexamers. Amplification of TCR beta CDR3 by immunoSEQ multiplex PCR spanned 54 Vbeta and 13 Jbeta. TCRdb fed the immunoSEQ multiplex PCR reads into MiXCR, producing one record per CDR3 protein. This table has some 140,000 distinct CDR3 sequences, approximately 90% appearing once. This clonotype was obtained from a human donor with multiple sclerosis. Sequencing was carried out using CD8+ T cells from PBMCs.

CDR3 loop: CASSSLGNEQFF. CDR3 DNA: TGTGCCAGCAGTTCCCTGGGGAATGAGCAGTTCTTC. V and J are TRBV6-5 and TRBJ2-1, with unresolved D. The CDR3 spans 12 residues. V lost 4 bases and J lost 7, with 8 bases in between. The germline CDR1 and CDR2 sequences are MNHEY and SVGAGI.